Below are 17 T cell receptor beta chains sequenced from a single sample in a study of blood T cell repertoires in COVID-19. Here immunoSEQ multiplex PCR was the method, and the copy in TCRdb shows in-frame clones only, minus some. The data contain approximately 130,000 clones, roughly four fifths of them singletons. The sequencing sample was made of PBMCs or T cells enriched from blood (not recorded which). Source of these receptors: a man aged 25 to 45 who had recovered from COVID-19.

This clone was picked up one time. This chain uses TRBV5-6 with TRBJ2-3; 10 positions agree with TRBD2. The CDR3 is 15 residues long. With 1 base clipped from V and 7 bases from J, the junction kept 6 bases outside the gene matches. Looked up from germline, CDR1 is SGHDT and CDR2 is YYEEEE. The DNA for the CDR3 is TGTGCCAGCAGCTTGTCTAGCGGGAGTGCGAATACGCAGTATTTT. Its protein product is CASSLSSGSANTQYF.

This clone was observed once. One end of the junction is discordant with germline, which a read error may explain. The chain links TRBV2 to TRBJ1-1; TRBD1 is a possible D gene (5 bases). CDR1 and CDR2 from the germline V gene are SNHLY and FYNNEI. The CDR3 is 11 amino acids. The DNA for the CDR3 is TGTGCCAGCAGTGAGGAGCGGGGGGAGAAATTT. This gives the protein CASSEERGEKF.

This clone was seen a few times. The chain combines TRBV5-4 with TRBJ2-5; the D gene is possibly TRBD1 (5 bases). The CDR3 totals 14 residues. V lost 0 bases and J lost 0, with 6 bases in between. Germline values: CDR1 SGHNT, CDR2 YYREEE (reference sequence). DNA for the CDR3: TGTGCCAGCAGCTTGGGACAGAACCAAGAGACCCAGTACTTC. It specifies CASSLGQNQETQYF.

V usage is TRBV2 and J usage is TRBJ1-2; a weak D match, TRBD1 (6 bases). CDR1 SNHLY and CDR2 FYNNEI come from the germline V gene. Between the trimmed V and J ends, which lost 10 bases and 0 bases, there was a span of 18 bases. The CDR3 consists of 15 residues. CDR3 sequence reads: CATKGGEAPNYGYTF. CDR3 DNA sequence: TGTGCCACCAAGGGGGGGGAGGCTCCTAACTATGGCTACACCTTC.

This clone was seen a handful of times. This sequence joins TRBV5-1 and TRBJ1-2, with D possibly being TRBD1 (6 bases). Germline CDR1 reads SGHRS; CDR2 reads YFSETQ. The ends were cut back, 4 bases at V and 7 bases at J, with 17 bases in the middle. This CDR3 region has 14 residues. The CDR3 DNA reads TGCGCCAGCAGCGCCGAGGGGGGGGCGCGTGGCTACACCTTC. Residues: CASSAEGGARGYTF.

The chain recombines TRBV3-1 (or the pseudogene TRBV3-2) with TRBJ1-3, with 7 bases fitting TRBD1. Germline CDR1 is LGHDT and CDR2 is YNNKEL (reference sequence). After removal of 1 base from V and 0 bases from J, the junction contained 6 bases not matched to a gene. The CDR3 runs 17 residues. The CDR3 region has the DNA TGTGCCAGCAGCCAAGCAATCGGGACAGCCTCTGGAAACACCATATATTTT. Translation: CASSQAIGTASGNTIYF.

The V and J genes are TRBV28 and TRBJ2-7, with D maybe TRBD1 (7 bases). The ends were cut back, 8 bases at V and 1 base at J, with 15 bases in the middle. Germline V gives CDR1 MDHEN, CDR2 SYDVKM. The CDR3 length is 14 residues. The CDR3 coding sequence is TGTGCCAGCTTCGCCCAGGGGGGTTCCTACGAGCAGTACTTC. Residues: CASFAQGGSYEQYF.

This clone occurred a few times. The chain uses TRBV19 and TRBJ1-4; D ambiguous. Looked up from germline, CDR1 is LNHDA and CDR2 is SQIVND (reference sequence). V was shortened by 0 bases and J by 0 bases, with 8 bases between the two germline ends. This CDR3 region has 16 residues. The DNA for the CDR3 is TGTGCCAGTAGTATAGAGTTCCGAGCAACTAATGAAAAACTGTTTTTT. Protein sequence: CASSIEFRATNEKLFF.

In this sample, this clone turned up once. The chain is built from TRBV7-2 and TRBJ1-6; D is possibly TRBD1 (5 bases). The ends were cut back, 4 bases at V and 5 bases at J, with 12 bases in the middle. Germline CDR1 SGHTA, CDR2 FQGNSA. The CDR3 runs 15 residues. CDR3 nucleotides: TGTGCCAGCAGCTCATTGTGGGGGGATAATTCACCCCTCCACTTT. Amino acids: CASSSLWGDNSPLHF.

The V and J genes are TRBV19 and TRBJ2-7, with TRBD1 matching over 7 bases. Germline assignment: CDR1 LNHDA and CDR2 SQIVND (reference sequence). The V gene end was trimmed by 6 bases and the J gene end by 5 bases; junction bases not matched to a gene: 7. The CDR3 has 13 residues. The CDR3 coding sequence is TGTGCCAGTAGCGAAGACAGGGTCAACGAGCAGTACTTC. Protein product: CASSEDRVNEQYF.

J is TRBJ1-2 and V is TRBV5-4, with D possibly matching TRBD1 (6 bases). Trimming took 4 bases from V and 2 from J, leaving 21 bases between them. CDR1 is SGHNT and CDR2 is YYREEE in the germline V gene (reference sequence). This CDR3 is 17 amino acids long. CDR3 protein: CASSPRGGKPKNYGYTF. The CDR3 DNA reads TGTGCCAGCAGCCCCCGCGGGGGCAAACCCAAGAACTATGGCTACACCTTC.

The V call is TRBV10-3, the J call TRBJ1-4; D is possibly TRBD1 (6 bases). The V end was cut by 0 bases, the J end by 4 bases, with 9 bases between. The germline CDR1 and CDR2 sequences are ENHRY and SYGVKD. This CDR3 has 15 amino acids. CDR3 sequence reads: CAISESTGNNEKLFF. The DNA of the CDR3 is TGTGCCATCAGTGAGTCCACAGGGAATAATGAAAAACTGTTTTTT.

V gene TRBV21-1 combines with J gene TRBJ2-1; TRBD2, the table's D call, lacks a check against the DNA. TRBV21-1 represents a pseudogene. The CDR3 totals 22 residues. The CDR3 DNA sequence: TGTGCCAGCAGCAATTGCAGGCCCTCTGGACTAGCGGGACCAAATCCCTACAATGAGCAGTTCTTC. It codes for CASSNCRPSGLAGPNPYNEQFF.

This clone has at least ten counts. J is TRBJ1-5 and V is TRBV15; a possible D gene is TRBD1 (5 bases). Trimming removed 0 bases at V and 5 bases at J, with 11 bases between. This CDR3 is 15 amino acids long. Looked up from germline, CDR1 is LNHNV and CDR2 is YYDKDF (reference sequence). This chain's CDR3 is CATSRDREGYQPQHF. CDR3 nucleotides: TGTGCCACCAGCAGAGACAGGGAAGGATATCAGCCCCAGCATTTT.

This clone was recorded once. The CDR3 sequence is CASSQDVRLQTQYF. In DNA, the CDR3 is TGTGCCAGCAGCCAAGATGTCAGGTTACAGACCCAGTACTTC. V and J are TRBV3-1 (or the pseudogene TRBV3-2) and TRBJ2-5, with no clear D. Germline CDR1 LGHDT, CDR2 YNNKEL (reference sequence). The CDR3 is made up of 14 amino acids. Trimming shortened V by 0 bases and J by 6 bases, and 11 bases separated the two germline ends.

The rearrangement uses TRBV7-9 and TRBJ1-1; 10 nucleotides match TRBD1. Trimming cost V 5 bases and J 5 bases; bases outside gene matches: 11. The CDR3 is 16 amino acids. Germline CDR1 SEHNR, CDR2 FQNEAQ (reference sequence). CDR3 sequence reads: CASSPWDRGGRTEAFF. CDR3 nucleotides: TGTGCCAGCAGCCCGTGGGACAGGGGAGGAAGAACTGAAGCTTTCTTT.

This clone was observed a single time. This sequence joins TRBV4-1 and TRBJ1-2; 7 bases are shared with TRBD1. Germline lookup yields CDR1 MGHRA and CDR2 YSYEKL. With V trimmed by 0 bases and J by 3 bases, 13 bases remained unmatched. CDR3 length: 18 residues. CDR3 bases: TGCGCCAGCAGCCAAGATAGGAGACAGGGCCAGGGAGACTATGGCTACACCTTC. Amino acid sequence: CASSQDRRQGQGDYGYTF.